These 29 T cell receptor beta chains share one sample of origin, sequenced in a study of regulatory T cells in long-lasting Graves disease. As to time point: newly diagnosed GD, antithyroid drugs for less than 3 months. PBMCs provided the RNA from which the TCR library was made. Researchers made TCR beta libraries by using iRepertoire HTBI primers and running Arm-PCR on CDR3 regions. One entry per CDR3 protein, called by TCRdb with MiXCR from the multiplex PCR reads. The sample consists of 200,000 to 250,000 distinct CDR3 sequences, around 19% of them appearing once. This specimen consisted of peripheral blood mononuclear cells (PBMCs), obtained at new diagnosis, from a patient treated with antithyroid drugs. These receptors were collected from a female donor with Graves disease.

This clonotype was seen at least ten times. The rearrangement links TRBV5-4 to TRBJ2-2; 11 bases fit TRBD2. Looked up from germline, CDR1 is SGHNT and CDR2 is YYREEE (reference sequence). J lost 6 bases, V lost 3 bases, and 4 bases had no gene match. The CDR3 length is 15 residues. The CDR3, as DNA: TGTGCCAGCAGCTGGGGACTAGCGGACCCCGGGGAGCTGTTTTTT. The encoded protein is CASSWGLADPGELFF.

The V and J genes are TRBV19 and TRBJ2-3; D is undetermined. Germline loops: CDR1 LNHDA, CDR2 SQIVND (reference sequence). Trimming took 9 bases from V and 0 from J, leaving 19 bases between them. This CDR3 comprises 16 residues. The CDR3 DNA reads as TGTGCCAGAACCTCGGTCGCCGAACGTAGCACAGATACGCAGTATTTT. Translated: CARTSVAERSTDTQYF.

The chain employs TRBV20-1 and TRBJ1-1, with TRBD1 matching over 9 bases. The junction had 3 bases not matched to a gene; V was cut back by 3 bases and J by 4 bases. Germline-derived CDR1 and CDR2 are DFQATT and SNEGSKA (reference sequence). There are 13 residues in the CDR3. In nucleotides, the CDR3 is TGCAGTGCTAGGGGGGACAGGGTCACTGAAGCTTTCTTT. Residues: CSARGDRVTEAFF.

V and J are TRBV11-1 and TRBJ2-3, with 8 nucleotides matching TRBD2. J lost 3 bases, V lost 5 bases, and 10 bases had no gene match. Germline CDR1 and CDR2: SGHAT and FQDESV (reference sequence). CDR3 length: 16 amino acids. CDR3 amino acids: CASSPRASGRTDTQYF. DNA of the CDR3: TGTGCCAGCAGCCCCCGCGCAAGCGGGAGAACAGATACGCAGTATTTT. Full variable domain (missing parts from reference TRBV11-1 and TRBJ2-3): EAEVAQSPRYKITEKSQAVAFWCDPISGHATLYWYRQILGQGPELLVQFQDESVVDDSQLPKDRFSAERLKGVDSTLKIQPAELGDSAMYLCASSPRASGRTDTQYFGPGTRLTVL.

This clonotype has just one count. This chain uses TRBV2 with TRBJ2-1; 11 nucleotides agree with TRBD2. CDR3 length equals 16 residues. Germline values: CDR1 SNHLY, CDR2 FYNNEI. V was clipped by 8 bases and J by 10 bases; unmatched bases: 16. CDR3 amino acids: CASGSRELAGDVEQFF. DNA for the CDR3: TGTGCCAGCGGGAGCCGAGAACTAGCGGGAGACGTGGAGCAGTTCTTC.

This clonotype was seen at least ten times. The chain employs TRBV2 and TRBJ2-5; D gene ambiguous. This CDR3 has 10 residues. Looked up from germline, CDR1 is SNHLY and CDR2 is FYNNEI. Trimming shortened V by 10 bases and J by 1 base, and 4 bases separated the two germline ends. The DNA of the CDR3 is TGTGCCACCGGCCAAGAGACCCAGTACTTC. It translates to CATGQETQYF.

This clonotype was counted ten times or more. The chain recombines TRBV29-1 with TRBJ2-7; 16 bases are a match to TRBD2. Per the germline V gene, CDR1 is SQVTM and CDR2 is ANQGSEA. The CDR3 is made up of 16 amino acids. The trim removed 7 bases at V and 2 bases at J, leaving 8 bases unmatched. The CDR3 reads CSAVGTSGRDPYEQYF. The CDR3 DNA sequence: TGCAGCGCCGTCGGGACTAGCGGGAGGGACCCCTACGAGCAGTACTTC.

This clonotype was detected a few times. The rearrangement uses TRBV6-2 or TRBV6-3 and TRBJ2-3, with D tentatively TRBD1 (6 bases). Germline CDR1 reads MNHEY; CDR2 reads SVGEGT. Between the trimmed V and J ends, which lost 5 bases and 1 base, there was a span of 10 bases. The CDR3 covers 14 residues. The DNA for the CDR3 is TGTGCCAGCAGTGCCCACAGGGGCACAGATACGCAGTATTTT. It specifies CASSAHRGTDTQYF.

To note about this clonotype: This may be a read error: a much more frequent sequence differs by one nucleotide. J is TRBJ1-1 and V is TRBV9; no firm D call. The CDR3 has 15 amino acids. In germline, CDR1 is SGDLS, CDR2 YYNGEE. Trimming removed 4 bases at V and 5 bases at J, with 18 bases between. CDR3 amino acids: CASSPPWSGGTEAFF. In nucleotides, the CDR3 is TGTGCCAGCAGCCCGCCTTGGAGCGGAGGGACTGAAGCTTTCTTT.

The chain has TRBV7-9 and TRBJ2-7; the D is unclear. Germline V CDR1 and CDR2: SEHNR, FQNEAQ (reference sequence). The CDR3 contains 13 residues. V lost 0 bases, J lost 3 bases, and 6 bases lay in between. The CDR3 DNA follows: TGTGCCAGCAGCTTAGCGGCCCTCTACGAGCAGTACTTC. As protein: CASSLAALYEQYF. Complete variable domain (other parts from reference TRBV7-9 and TRBJ2-7): DTGVSQNPRHKITKRGQNVTFRCDPISEHNRLYWYRQTLGQGPEFLTYFQNEAQLEKSRLLSDRFSAERPKGSFSTLEIQRTEQGDSAMYLCASSLAALYEQYFGPGTRLTVT.

This clonotype came up many times. V is TRBV9 and J is TRBJ2-2, with D uncertain. The length of the CDR3 is 16 residues. V shed 0 bases and J shed 0 bases, with 9 bases lying between them. Germline assignment: CDR1 SGDLS and CDR2 YYNGEE. CDR3 in DNA: TGTGCCAGCAGCGTAGTGGTCGACGCGAACACCGGGGAGCTGTTTTTT. It yields the protein CASSVVVDANTGELFF.

The chain links TRBV7-9 to TRBJ1-4, with D unclear. V shed 5 bases and J shed 8 bases, with 18 bases lying between them. Per germline, CDR1 SEHNR and CDR2 FQNEAQ (reference sequence). This CDR3 has 15 amino acids. CDR3 sequence (DNA): TGTGCCAGCAGCCTAGGATGGGGAGACGCCGAAAAACTGTTTTTT. Translating gives CASSLGWGDAEKLFF.

J is TRBJ2-7 and V is TRBV20-1; 14 bases agree with TRBD2. CDR3 size: 16 residues. Germline loops: CDR1 DFQATT, CDR2 SNEGSKA (reference sequence). V gave up 8 bases and J gave up 2 bases; unmatched junction bases: 11. Written as DNA, the CDR3 is TGCAGTACGCCGGGACTAGCGGGAGTTAAAACCTACGAGCAGTACTTC. Translation: CSTPGLAGVKTYEQYF.

This clonotype was observed at least ten times. V is TRBV4-2 and J is TRBJ1-1, with no clear D. This CDR3 region has 15 residues. The ends were cut back, 5 bases at V and 5 bases at J, with 18 bases in the middle. Germline CDR1 reads LGHNA; CDR2 reads YNFKEQ. CDR3 in DNA: TGTGCCAGCAGCGATCCCGGTCGCGGGAGGACTGAAGCTTTCTTT. Protein product: CASSDPGRGRTEAFF.

The chain has TRBV2 and TRBJ2-3; 12 bases are shared with TRBD1. Germline-derived CDR1 and CDR2 are SNHLY and FYNNEI. The CDR3 loop spans 15 amino acids. J gave up 4 bases and V 8 bases, and 7 bases lay outside the gene matches. The CDR3 loop is CASQRGTGGPDTQYF. CDR3 DNA: TGTGCCAGCCAACGAGGGACAGGGGGCCCAGATACGCAGTATTTT.

V gene TRBV6-1 combines with J gene TRBJ2-3; 7 bases align to TRBD2. Germline V gives CDR1 MNHNS, CDR2 SASEGT. Trimming took 11 bases from V and 2 from J; bases not matched to a gene: 7. CDR3 size: 13 residues. CDR3 DNA sequence: TGTGCCGTATCAGCGGGACCCACAGATACGCAGTATTTT. Protein sequence: CAVSAGPTDTQYF.

The table lists this clonotype with many counts. V gene TRBV3-1 combines with J gene TRBJ1-2; D is perhaps TRBD1 (5 bases). The CDR3 covers 13 residues. In germline, CDR1 is LGHDT, CDR2 YNNKEL (reference sequence). Trimming took off 0 bases at V and 8 bases at J, with 10 bases between the two ends. This CDR3 is CASSQEGEDGYTF. Written as DNA, the CDR3 is TGTGCCAGCAGCCAAGAGGGGGAGGACGGCTACACCTTC.

This clonotype has a count of ten or more. The V call is TRBV24-1, the J call TRBJ2-5; possible D gene TRBD2, 6 bases. CDR3 length: 16 residues. Trimming left V 4 bases short and J 2 bases short, with 16 bases between. Germline V gene lookup returns CDR1 KGHDR and CDR2 SFDVKD. The CDR3 coding sequence is TGTGCCACCAGTGACACCGGGACTTCCTTGCAAGAGACCCAGTACTTC. It yields the protein CATSDTGTSLQETQYF.

The V and J genes are TRBV12-3 or TRBV12-4 and TRBJ2-1; D possibly corresponds to TRBD1 (5 bases). The CDR3 length is 13 residues. V was cut by 6 bases and J by 9 bases, with 15 bases left in between. The CDR3 sequence is CASRPLYQGEQFF. The CDR3 DNA is TGTGCCAGCAGGCCCTTGTATCAGGGTGAGCAGTTCTTC.

The rearrangement joins TRBV24-1 to TRBJ2-5; D may correspond to TRBD1 or TRBD2 (5 bases each). The length of the CDR3 is 16 residues. Trimming took off 4 bases at V and 0 bases at J, with 14 bases between the two ends. Germline CDR1 KGHDR, CDR2 SFDVKD. The CDR3, as DNA: TGTGCCACCAGTGACCACGACCTGGGGGACCAAGAGACCCAGTACTTC. Encoded protein: CATSDHDLGDQETQYF.

CDR3 sequence (DNA): TGTGCCAGCAGTGAAGTTGGGAGCGGAGCTTTCTTT. The encoded protein is CASSEVGSGAFF. The chain recombines TRBV2 with TRBJ1-1, with unresolved D. Trimming cost V 1 base and J 10 bases, with 10 bases left between them. This CDR3 is 12 amino acids long. Germline V gene data show CDR1 as SNHLY and CDR2 as FYNNEI.

This clonotype was observed at least ten times. The chain couples TRBV5-1 to TRBJ1-2, with 9 bases matching TRBD1. Looked up from germline, CDR1 is SGHRS and CDR2 is YFSETQ. The CDR3 is 14 residues long. The junction had 6 bases not matched to a gene; V was cut back by 4 bases and J by 5 bases. CDR3 protein: CASSVMGQGYGYTF. As DNA, the CDR3 is TGCGCCAGCAGCGTCATGGGACAGGGTTATGGCTACACCTTC.

The sample holds a few counts of this clonotype. The J gene is TRBJ2-1, the V gene TRBV7-3; D is undetermined. The V end was cut by 1 base, the J end by 7 bases, with 5 bases between. Germline V lookup: CDR1 SGHTA, CDR2 FQGTGA. The CDR3 contains 12 residues. The CDR3 spells CASSLMGNEQFF. CDR3 DNA: TGTGCCAGCAGCTTAATGGGGAATGAGCAGTTCTTC.

At least ten counts were recorded for this clonotype. The chain is built from TRBV19 and TRBJ1-4; D remains ambiguous. The CDR3 length is 13 residues. CDR1 is LNHDA and CDR2 is SQIVND in the germline V gene (reference sequence). V dropped 5 bases and J dropped 4 bases, with 8 bases sitting between them. In nucleotides, the CDR3 is TGTGCCAGTAGTGCGAGCCGTAATGAAAAACTGTTTTTT. Residues: CASSASRNEKLFF.

Turning to this clonotype: This likely traces to a read error, being one base from a far larger clone. The genes are TRBV24-1 and TRBJ2-7; a weak D match, TRBD1 (5 bases). CDR1 is KGHDR, CDR2 SFDVKD, per germline. The V and J ends lost 5 bases and 7 bases respectively, with 20 bases between them. The CDR3 has 15 residues. The CDR3 region has the DNA TGTGCCACCAGTGCCCCCCAGGGTTCCTACAATGAGCAGTACTTC. It yields the protein CATSAPQGSYNEQYF.

Concerning this clonotype itself: A read error may be the cause here, since a much bigger clone is one base away. The chain has TRBV5-1 and TRBJ2-3, with D possibly TRBD2 on 5 matching bases. V dropped 0 bases and J dropped 4 bases, with 12 bases sitting between them. In germline, CDR1 is SGHRS, CDR2 YFSETQ. CDR3 length equals 15 residues. This chain's CDR3 is CASSLGGFYADTQYF. The CDR3 DNA sequence: TGCGCCAGCAGCTTGGGCGGGTTTTACGCAGATACGCAGTATTTT.

This clonotype was detected many times. The V gene is TRBV11-3, the J gene TRBJ2-2; D is possibly TRBD1 (6 bases). Per the germline V gene, CDR1 is SGHNT and CDR2 is YENEEA. Trimming took off 5 bases at V and 4 bases at J, with 14 bases between the two ends. The length of the CDR3 is 15 residues. The CDR3: CASSLQGVGTGELFF. CDR3 DNA sequence: TGTGCCAGCAGCCTACAGGGAGTGGGCACCGGGGAGCTGTTTTTT.

The chain employs TRBV7-6 and TRBJ2-3; D tentatively fits TRBD1 or TRBD2 (5 bases each). Trimming cost V 5 bases and J 2 bases, with 14 bases left between them. Germline V CDR1 and CDR2: SGHVS, FNYEAQ. The length of the CDR3 is 15 residues. This chain's CDR3 is CASSGRGQTTDTQYF. In DNA form, the CDR3 reads TGTGCCAGCAGCGGCCGGGGCCAGACCACAGATACGCAGTATTTT.

The chain carries TRBV3-1 and TRBJ2-5; either TRBD1 or TRBD2 may supply D (5 bases each). CDR3 size: 14 residues. V was shortened by 8 bases and J by 2 bases, with 15 bases between the two germline ends. Looked up from germline, CDR1 is LGHDT and CDR2 is YNNKEL (reference sequence). The CDR3 DNA reads as TGTGCCAGCCTTCGGGGCATGGGACAAGAGACCCAGTACTTC. Residues: CASLRGMGQETQYF.